The clone carrying this T cell receptor beta chain was counted once. The target antigen is unknown. The data stem from a study of shared clonotypes between healthy human individuals. In the study overall: Researchers assigned three CD4 naive, three CD4 memory, two CD8 naive and one CD8 memory plate to each donor.

Germline-derived CDR1 and CDR2 are MDHEN and SYDVKM. The V end was cut by 3 bases, the J end by 7 bases, with 13 bases between. CDR3 size: 14 residues. Assay used: immunoSEQ multiplex PCR; TCRdb lists only in-frame clones, some missing. This table has 2 million to 2.5 million clones, approximately 94% appearing once. Overall study findings and caveats: The naive CD4 repertoires of several donors were compared, and approximately 4.5% of clonotypes were shared.

This clonotype was obtained from a man aged 18 to 30 in good health. The rearrangement uses TRBV28 and TRBJ1-5; D ambiguous. Material for sequencing was naive CD4+ T cells sorted from blood. Indicated subset: CD45RA+ positively selected. The chain's CDR3 is CASSFIGPRQPQHF. CDR3 DNA: TGTGCCAGCAGTTTCATAGGTCCTAGGCAGCCCCAGCATTTT.